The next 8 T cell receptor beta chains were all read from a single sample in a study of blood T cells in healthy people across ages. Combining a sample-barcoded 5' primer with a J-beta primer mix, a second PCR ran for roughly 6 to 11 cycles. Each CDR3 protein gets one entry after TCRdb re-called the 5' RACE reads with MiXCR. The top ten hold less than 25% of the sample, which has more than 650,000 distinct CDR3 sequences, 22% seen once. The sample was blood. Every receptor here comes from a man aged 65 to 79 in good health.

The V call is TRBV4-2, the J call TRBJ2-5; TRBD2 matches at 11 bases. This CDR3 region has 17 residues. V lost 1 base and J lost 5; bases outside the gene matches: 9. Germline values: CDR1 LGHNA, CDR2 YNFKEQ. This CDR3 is CASSQGALAGDYETQYF. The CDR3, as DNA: TGTGCCAGCAGCCAAGGGGCACTAGCGGGGGATTATGAGACCCAGTACTTC.

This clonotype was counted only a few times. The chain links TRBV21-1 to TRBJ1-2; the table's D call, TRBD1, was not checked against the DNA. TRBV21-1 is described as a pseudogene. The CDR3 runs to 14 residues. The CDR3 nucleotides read TGTGCCACCAGTGGAGCCAGGGGGTCGATTGGCTACACCTTC. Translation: CATSGARGSIGYTF.

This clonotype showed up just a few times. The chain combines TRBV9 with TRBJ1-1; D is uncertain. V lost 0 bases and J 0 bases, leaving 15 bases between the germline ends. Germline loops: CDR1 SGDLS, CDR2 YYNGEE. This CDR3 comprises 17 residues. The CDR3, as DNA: TGTGCCAGCAGCGTAGTTCACACCAGCCCTATGAACACTGAAGCTTTCTTT. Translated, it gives CASSVVHTSPMNTEAFF. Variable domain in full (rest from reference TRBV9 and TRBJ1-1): DSGVTQTPKHLITATGQRVTLRCSPRSGDLSVYWYQQSLDQGLQFLIQYYNGEERAKGNILERFSAQQFPDLHSELNLSSLELGDSALYFCASSVVHTSPMNTEAFFGQGTRLTVV.

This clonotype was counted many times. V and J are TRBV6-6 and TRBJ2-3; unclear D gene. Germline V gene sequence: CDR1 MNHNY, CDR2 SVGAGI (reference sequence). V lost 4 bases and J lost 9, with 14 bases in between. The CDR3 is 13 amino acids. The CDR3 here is CASSLLASETQYF. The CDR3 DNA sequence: TGTGCCAGCAGTTTGTTAGCATCGGAGACGCAGTATTTT.

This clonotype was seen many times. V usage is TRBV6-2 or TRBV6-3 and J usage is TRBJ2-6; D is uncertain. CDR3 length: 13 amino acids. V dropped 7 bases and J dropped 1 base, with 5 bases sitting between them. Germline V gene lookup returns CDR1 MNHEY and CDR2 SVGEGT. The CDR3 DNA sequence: TGTGCCAGCAAGGTATCTGGGGCCAACGTCCTGACTTTC. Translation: CASKVSGANVLTF.

CDR3 sequence (DNA): TGTGCCAGCAGCTTAGCAGGCAGCGACTATGGCTACACCTTC. This codes for CASSLAGSDYGYTF. The chain is built from TRBV7-2 and TRBJ1-2; D not certain. CDR3 length equals 14 residues. CDR1 and CDR2 from the germline V gene are SGHTA and FQGNSA. Trimming left V 0 bases short and J 3 bases short, with 8 bases between.

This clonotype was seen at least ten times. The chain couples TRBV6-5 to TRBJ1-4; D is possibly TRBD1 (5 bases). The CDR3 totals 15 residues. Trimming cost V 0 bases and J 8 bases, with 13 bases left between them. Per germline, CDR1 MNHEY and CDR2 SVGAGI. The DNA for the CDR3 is TGTGCCAGCAGTTACTCTCCGGGGGTAGAGGAAAAACTGTTTTTT. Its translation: CASSYSPGVEEKLFF.

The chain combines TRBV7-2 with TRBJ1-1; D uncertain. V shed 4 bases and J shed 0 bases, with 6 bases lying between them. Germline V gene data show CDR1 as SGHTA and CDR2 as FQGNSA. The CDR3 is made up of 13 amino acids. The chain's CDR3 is CASSSNMNTEAFF. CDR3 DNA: TGTGCCAGCAGCTCTAATATGAACACTGAAGCTTTCTTT.